These 27 T cell receptor beta chains share one sample of origin, sequenced in a study of blood T cell repertoires in COVID-19. The method was immunoSEQ multiplex PCR; TCRdb's version includes in-frame clones alone and lacks a portion of them. Of tens of thousands of clones listed, 60% to 85% are singletons. Sequencing was done on a sample of peripheral blood. These TCRs come from a human donor in a cohort sampled during active COVID-19.

The rearrangement links TRBV14 to TRBJ2-5; D is possibly TRBD1 (6 bases). The length of the CDR3 is 15 residues. The germline CDR1 and CDR2 sequences are SGHDN and FVKESK. Trimming stripped 4 bases from V and 0 bases from J, with 12 bases between. CDR3 DNA sequence: TGTGCCAGCAGCCGAACAGGGAAGTACCAAGAGACCCAGTACTTC. Its translation: CASSRTGKYQETQYF.

This clone has a handful of counts. CDR3 region: CASSYSGDQPQHF. The DNA of the CDR3 is TGTGCCAGCAGTTACAGCGGGGATCAGCCCCAGCATTTT. The genes are TRBV6-5 and TRBJ1-5; D remains ambiguous. Looked up from germline, CDR1 is MNHEY and CDR2 is SVGAGI. V was clipped by 2 bases and J by 5 bases, with 7 bases between them. CDR3 length: 13 residues.

This clone was seen a single time. The chain couples TRBV5-6 to TRBJ2-7, with 9 bases aligning to TRBD1. The CDR3 covers 14 residues. From germline, CDR1 is SGHDT and CDR2 YYEEEE. V was clipped by 1 base and J by 6 bases; unmatched bases: 5. The CDR3 DNA sequence: TGTGCCAGCAGCTTGTACCAACAGGGGGCCGAGCAGTACTTC. Amino acids: CASSLYQQGAEQYF. The full variable domain, completed using reference TRBV5-6 and TRBJ2-7, is DAGVTQSPTHLIKTRGQQVTLRCSPKSGHDTVSWYQQALGQGPQFIFQYYEEEERQRGNFPDRFSGHQFPNYSSELNVNALLLGDSALYLCASSLYQQGAEQYFGPGTRLTVT.

With regard to this clone: A junction end diverges from the germline sequence, so it may reflect a read error. The chain recombines TRBV14 with TRBJ2-3, with 11 bases that match TRBD2. From germline, CDR1 is SGHDN and CDR2 FVKESK. CDR3 length: 21 residues. CDR3 residues: CASSQGWVAGGPNGGTDTQYF. In nucleotides, the CDR3 is TGTGCCAGCAGTCAAGGGTGGGTAGCGGGAGGGCCTAACGGGGGCACAGATACGCAGTATTTT.

The CDR3 sequence: CASSSGDYGYTF. CDR3 nucleotide sequence: TGTGCCAGCAGCTCAGGGGACTATGGCTACACCTTC. The genes are TRBV7-9 and TRBJ1-2; perhaps TRBD1 as D (6 bases). The CDR3 totals 12 residues. Germline CDR1 SEHNR, CDR2 FQNEAQ (reference sequence). The ends were cut back, 4 bases at V and 3 bases at J, with 6 bases in the middle.

CDR3 coding DNA: TGTGCCAGTAGTCGCGGACTAGCGGGAGGGATGACCAGGGAGACCCAGTACTTC. Amino acids: CASSRGLAGGMTRETQYF. V is TRBV19 and J is TRBJ2-5, with 15 bases identical to TRBD2. Germline V gene sequence: CDR1 LNHDA, CDR2 SQIVND (reference sequence). V shed 5 bases and J 5 bases; nucleotides not matched to a gene: 12. CDR3 length: 18 residues.

This clone was seen only a few times. The chain couples TRBV28 to TRBJ2-2, with 7 bases fitting TRBD2. The CDR3 sequence is 14 residues long. Germline V gives CDR1 MDHEN, CDR2 SYDVKM. The V and J ends lost 6 bases and 6 bases, in that order; junction bases with no gene match: 7. For the CDR3, the DNA is TGTGCCAGCAGAATCACGGGAGGACCCGGGGAGCTGTTTTTT. This codes for CASRITGGPGELFF. The entire variable domain, with the rest obtained from reference TRBV28 and TRBJ2-2, is as follows: DVKVTQSSRYLVKRTGEKVFLECVQDMDHENMFWYRQDPGLGLRLIYFSYDVKMKEKGDIPEGYSVSREKKERFSLILESASTNQTSMYLCASRITGGPGELFFGEGSRLTVL.

This clone has just one count. Other DNA sequences from this sample encode an identical CDR3 as well. V is TRBV28 and J is TRBJ1-2, with D hard to call. The CDR3 covers 13 residues. Germline lookup yields CDR1 MDHEN and CDR2 SYDVKM. Trimming removed 3 bases at V and 3 bases at J, with 8 bases between. In DNA, the CDR3 is TGTGCCAGCAGTTTTCTACGTGACTATGGCTACACCTTC. Its translation is CASSFLRDYGYTF.

The chain couples TRBV6-5 to TRBJ2-1; no definite D call. Germline V CDR1 and CDR2: MNHEY, SVGAGI. Trimming shortened V by 6 bases and J by 5 bases, and 8 bases separated the two germline ends. The CDR3 runs 12 residues. The CDR3 DNA reads TGTGCCAGCAGCTCTACGGACAATGAGCAGTTCTTC. It translates to CASSSTDNEQFF.

The CDR3 DNA follows: TGCAGCGTTAAACCGGAGGCCTACAATGAGCAGTTCTTC. Its protein product is CSVKPEAYNEQFF. The V and J genes are TRBV29-1 and TRBJ2-1, with D perhaps matching TRBD2 (5 bases). Trimming shortened V by 5 bases and J by 2 bases, and 10 bases separated the two germline ends. The V gene's germline CDR1 is SQVTM and CDR2 ANQGSEA. CDR3 length: 13 residues.

V and J are TRBV5-5 and TRBJ2-7; D is perhaps TRBD1 (5 bases). Germline CDR1 is SGHKS and CDR2 is YYEKEE (reference sequence). Trimming took off 7 bases at V and 3 bases at J, with 17 bases between the two ends. The CDR3 totals 14 residues. The CDR3 bases are TGTGCCAGCTCGGTGGGGCTTGACGTCTACGAGCAGTACTTC. Its protein is CASSVGLDVYEQYF.

The V and J genes are TRBV28 and TRBJ2-7, with D unresolved. CDR1 is MDHEN, CDR2 SYDVKM, per germline. V shed 2 bases and J shed 7 bases, with 12 bases lying between them. This CDR3 is 13 amino acids long. The CDR3 reads CASSLKVGWEQYF. The CDR3 DNA reads as TGTGCCAGCAGTTTAAAAGTCGGGTGGGAGCAGTACTTC.

This sequence joins TRBV2 and TRBJ2-7; possibly TRBD2 for D (6 bases). CDR3 length: 13 residues. The V end lost 6 bases, the J end lost 3 bases, and 12 bases lay between the germline ends. CDR1 is SNHLY and CDR2 is FYNNEI in the germline V gene. The CDR3 sequence: CASRTSNVYEQYF. The CDR3 DNA reads TGTGCCAGCAGGACTAGTAACGTCTACGAGCAGTACTTC.

This clone was found once. The chain uses TRBV28 and TRBJ2-7; 7 nucleotides align to TRBD2. V dropped 2 bases and J dropped 9; count of bases not matched to a gene: 10. Germline V CDR1 and CDR2: MDHEN, SYDVKM. The CDR3 runs to 14 residues. CDR3 nucleotide sequence: TGTGCCAGCAGTTTAACCGGGCAGCGGGATCGGCAGTACTTC. Its protein product is CASSLTGQRDRQYF.

Only a few counts were recorded for this clone. The chain employs TRBV4-2 and TRBJ1-4; TRBD1 matches 11 bases. V lost 8 bases and J lost 7; bases outside the gene matches: 6. Germline V gene sequence: CDR1 LGHNA, CDR2 YNFKEQ. The CDR3 consists of 14 residues. The chain's CDR3 is CASVAGTGGEKLFF. The CDR3 DNA sequence: TGTGCCAGCGTGGCCGGGACAGGGGGTGAAAAACTGTTTTTT.

The chain employs TRBV5-1 and TRBJ2-1, with 9 bases lining up with TRBD2. With V trimmed by 2 bases and J by 9 bases, 9 bases remained unmatched. The length of the CDR3 is 15 residues. Germline CDR1 reads SGHRS; CDR2 reads YFSETQ. The chain's CDR3 is CASSLIPSGEGEQFF. CDR3 nucleotides: TGCGCCAGCAGCTTAATCCCTAGCGGGGAGGGTGAGCAGTTCTTC.

The sample holds one count of this clone. The chain couples TRBV6-4 to TRBJ2-3; tentative D call: TRBD2 (5 bases). Germline assignment: CDR1 MRHNA and CDR2 SNTAGT. Trimming cost V 6 bases and J 2 bases, with 9 bases left between them. The CDR3 has 13 residues. The DNA of the CDR3 is TGTGCCAGCAGCGTCGACTACACAGATACGCAGTATTTT. This gives the protein CASSVDYTDTQYF.

CDR3 nucleotide sequence: TGTGCCAGCAGTTTCCGGGACAGGGGGCCTCCGTACTTC. Translated: CASSFRDRGPPYF. The genes are TRBV27 and TRBJ2-7, with 12 bases fitting TRBD1. CDR3 size: 13 residues. Trimming cost V 3 bases and J 12 bases; bases outside gene matches: 6. Germline V CDR1 and CDR2: MNHEY, SMNVEV (reference sequence).

V usage is TRBV7-2 and J usage is TRBJ2-1, with no clear D. The V end lost 3 bases, the J end lost 9 bases, and 18 bases lay between the germline ends. CDR1 SGHTA and CDR2 FQGNSA come from the germline V gene. CDR3 size: 15 residues. The CDR3 DNA sequence: TGTGCCAGCAGCTTTTGGGTGGAGCCGACCGGTGAGCAGTTCTTC. This sequence encodes CASSFWVEPTGEQFF. Full variable domain (remainder filled in from reference TRBV7-2 and TRBJ2-1): GAGVSQSPSNKVTEKGKDVELRCDPISGHTALYWYRQSLGQGLEFLIYFQGNSAPDKSGLPSDRFSAERTGGSVSTLTIQRTQQEDSAVYLCASSFWVEPTGEQFFGPGTRLTVL.

Comments on this clone: The junction departs from germline at one end; a sequencing error may be responsible. The CDR3 region has the DNA TGTGCCAGCAATCGGGTACTTTCGAACAAGGAGCAGTTCTTC. Its translation: CASNRVLSNKEQFF. The chain carries TRBV28 and TRBJ2-1; D uncertain. Germline assignment: CDR1 MDHEN and CDR2 SYDVKM. The CDR3 sequence is 14 residues long.

The genes are TRBV7-2 and TRBJ2-7, with 7 bases lining up with TRBD2. Per the germline V gene, CDR1 is SGHTA and CDR2 is FQGNSA. The CDR3 is made up of 14 amino acids. Trimming took 1 base from V and 2 from J; bases not matched to a gene: 2. The CDR3 is CASSLVSGTYEQYF. The CDR3 coding sequence is TGTGCCAGCAGCTTAGTGAGCGGGACCTACGAGCAGTACTTC.

This chain connects TRBV5-1 to TRBJ1-1; no reliable D call. V lost 0 bases, J lost 0 bases, and 12 bases lay in between. Germline-derived CDR1 and CDR2 are SGHRS and YFSETQ. This CDR3 comprises 16 residues. CDR3 protein: CASSLGAVTMNTEAFF. As DNA, the CDR3 is TGCGCCAGCAGCTTGGGTGCAGTTACTATGAACACTGAAGCTTTCTTT.

The chain employs TRBV4-1 and TRBJ2-1; TRBD2 agrees at 12 bases. This CDR3 comprises 15 residues. J was trimmed by 9 bases and V by 2 bases; bases with no gene match: 5. The germline V gene has CDR1 MGHRA and CDR2 YSYEKL. Here the CDR3 DNA reads TGCGCCAGCAGCCAAAGGACTAGCGGGACGGTTGAGCAGTTCTTC. Translating gives CASSQRTSGTVEQFF.

V and J are TRBV27 and TRBJ2-1, with 8 bases lining up with TRBD1. Trimming cost V 5 bases and J 8 bases; bases outside gene matches: 11. The CDR3 loop spans 15 amino acids. Per germline, CDR1 MNHEY and CDR2 SMNVEV (reference sequence). The DNA for the CDR3 is TGTGCCAGCAGTACGAGACGGACAGGGACGGATGAGCAGTTCTTC. Translated: CASSTRRTGTDEQFF.

The CDR3 DNA reads as TGTGCCAGCAGCTTAATTGGGACTAGCGGGAGTAGGTCCTACAATGAGCAGTTCTTC. Its protein product is CASSLIGTSGSRSYNEQFF. This chain uses TRBV7-8 with TRBJ2-1, with 14 bases lining up with TRBD2. CDR1 and CDR2 (germline): SGHVS, FQNEAQ. The CDR3 is 19 amino acids. V gave up 2 bases and J gave up 1 base; unmatched junction bases: 7.

V gene TRBV3-1 (or the pseudogene TRBV3-2) combines with J gene TRBJ2-1; D call uncertain. Germline values: CDR1 LGHDT, CDR2 YNNKEL (reference sequence). The length of the CDR3 is 14 residues. The ends were cut back, 1 base at V and 9 bases at J, with 13 bases in the middle. CDR3 nucleotide sequence: TGTGCCAGCAGCCAAGTTCACGCCTGGAGTGAGCAGTTCTTC. Translation: CASSQVHAWSEQFF.

This clone has a handful of counts. V is TRBV7-2 and J is TRBJ2-2, with 10 bases fitting TRBD1. This CDR3 is built from 14 residues. Germline CDR1 is SGHTA and CDR2 is FQGNSA. The ends lost 11 bases at V and 5 bases at J; junction bases unmatched: 8. The CDR3 bases are TGTGCCGGGCGGACAGGGGGAAAGACCGGGGAGCTGTTTTTT. Translated, it gives CAGRTGGKTGELFF.